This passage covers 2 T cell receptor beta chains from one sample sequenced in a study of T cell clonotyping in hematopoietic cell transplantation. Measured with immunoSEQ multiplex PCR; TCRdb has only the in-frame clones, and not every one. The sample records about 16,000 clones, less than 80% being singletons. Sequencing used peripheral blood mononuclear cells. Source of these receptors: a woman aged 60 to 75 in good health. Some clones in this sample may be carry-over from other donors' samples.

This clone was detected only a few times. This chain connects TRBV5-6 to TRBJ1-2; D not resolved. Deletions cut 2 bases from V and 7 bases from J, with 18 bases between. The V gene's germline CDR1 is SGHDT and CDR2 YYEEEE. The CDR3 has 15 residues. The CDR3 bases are TGTGCCAGCAGCTTCCTTAATGGTTACCACTCTGGCTACACCTTC. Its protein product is CASSFLNGYHSGYTF.

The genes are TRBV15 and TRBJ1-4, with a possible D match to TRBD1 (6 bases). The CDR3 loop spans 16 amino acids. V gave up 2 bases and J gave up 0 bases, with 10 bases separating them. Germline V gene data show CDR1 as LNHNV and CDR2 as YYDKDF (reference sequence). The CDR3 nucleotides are TGTGCCACCAGCAGAAGAGGGGGAACAACTAATGAAAAACTGTTTTTT. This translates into CATSRRGGTTNEKLFF.